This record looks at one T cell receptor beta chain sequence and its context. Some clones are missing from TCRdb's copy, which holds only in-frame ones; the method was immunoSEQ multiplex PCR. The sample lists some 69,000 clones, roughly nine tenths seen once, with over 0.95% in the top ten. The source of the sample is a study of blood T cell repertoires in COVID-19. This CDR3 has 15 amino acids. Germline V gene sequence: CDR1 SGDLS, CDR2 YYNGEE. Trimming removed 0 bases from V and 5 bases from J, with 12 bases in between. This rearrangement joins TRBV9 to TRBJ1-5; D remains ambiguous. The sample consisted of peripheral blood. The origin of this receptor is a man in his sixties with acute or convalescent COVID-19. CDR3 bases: TGTGCCAGCAGCGTAGTGGGGAGGGAGGATCAGCCCCAGCATTTT. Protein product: CASSVVGREDQPQHF. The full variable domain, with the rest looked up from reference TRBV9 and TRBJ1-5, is DSGVTQTPKHLITATGQRVTLRCSPRSGDLSVYWYQQSLDQGLQFLIQYYNGEERAKGNILERFSAQQFPDLHSELNLSSLELGDSALYFCASSVVGREDQPQHFGDGTRLSIL.